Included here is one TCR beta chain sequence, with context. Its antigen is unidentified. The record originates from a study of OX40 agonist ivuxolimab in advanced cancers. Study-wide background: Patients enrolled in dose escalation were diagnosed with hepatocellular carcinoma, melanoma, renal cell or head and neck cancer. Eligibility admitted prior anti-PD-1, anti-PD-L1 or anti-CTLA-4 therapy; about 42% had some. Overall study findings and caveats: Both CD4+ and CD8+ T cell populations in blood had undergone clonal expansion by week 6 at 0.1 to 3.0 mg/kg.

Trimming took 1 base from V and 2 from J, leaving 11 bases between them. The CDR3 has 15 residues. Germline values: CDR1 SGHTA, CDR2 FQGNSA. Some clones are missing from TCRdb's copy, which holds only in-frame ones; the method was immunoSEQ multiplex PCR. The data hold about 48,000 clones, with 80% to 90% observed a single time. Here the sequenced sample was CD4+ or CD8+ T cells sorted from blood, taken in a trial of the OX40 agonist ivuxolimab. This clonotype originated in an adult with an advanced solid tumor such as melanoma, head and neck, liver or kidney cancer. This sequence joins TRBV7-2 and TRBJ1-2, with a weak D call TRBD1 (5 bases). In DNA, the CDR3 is TGTGCCAGCAGCTTAGATCCAGGGCCGAACTATGGCTACACCTTC. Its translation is CASSLDPGPNYGYTF.